The rows below give T cell receptor beta chains drawn from one sample of a study of CD8 T cells in Susac syndrome. MiXCR was run by TCRdb on the immunoSEQ multiplex PCR reads, yielding one entry per CDR3 protein. Altogether about 150,000 distinct CDR3 sequences are present, 95% being singletons, with the ten largest covering 0.16%. The specimen sequenced was CD4+ T cells from PBMCs. The receptors here all came from a human donor with Susac syndrome. The CDR3 runs from the conserved cysteine through the conserved F or W. A D gene is named only where the DNA matches it firmly. Size is stated for part of the rows, as once, few or many counts, or as a class when the clone is expanded.

V	J	D	size	CDR3	DNA
TRBV11-2	TRBJ1-1	TRBD1	NA	CASSGGQGAFLAEAFF	TGTGCCAGCAGCGGAGGACAGGGGGCGTTTTTGGCTGAAGCTTTCTTT
TRBV14	TRBJ2-5	NA	once	CASSQGSRETQYF	TGTGCCAGCAGCCAGGGGAGTCGGGAGACCCAGTACTTC
TRBV3-1	TRBJ1-2	NA	NA	CASSSTIRGFYGYTF	TGTGCCAGCAGCTCGACGATCAGGGGCTTCTATGGCTACACCTTC
TRBV15	TRBJ1-2	TRBD1	NA	CATSRGQGSYGYTF	TGTGCCACCAGCAGAGGACAGGGAAGCTATGGCTACACCTTC
TRBV9	TRBJ2-3	NA	NA	CASSVGRITDTQYF	TGTGCCAGCAGCGTAGGGCGGATCACAGATACGCAGTATTTT
TRBV29-1	TRBJ1-1	TRBD1	NA	CSVRQGMNTEAFF	TGCAGCGTAAGACAGGGTATGAACACTGAAGCTTTCTTT
TRBV5-4	TRBJ2-7	NA	NA	CASSPRDGPYEQYF	TGTGCCAGCAGCCCCCGGGACGGACCCTACGAGCAGTACTTC
TRBV14	TRBJ1-6	NA	NA	CASSQSDGNNSPLHF	TGTGCCAGCAGCCAGTCGGACGGGAATAATTCACCCCTCCACTTT
TRBV5-1	TRBJ2-6	NA	NA	CASSLKDGANVLTF	TGCGCCAGCAGCCTTAAGGATGGGGCCAACGTCCTGACTTTC
TRBV29-1	TRBJ1-5	NA	NA	CSVVEVGAWGNQPQHF	TGCAGCGTTGTGGAGGTGGGGGCGTGGGGCAATCAGCCCCAGCATTTT
TRBV19	TRBJ2-1	TRBD2	NA	CASSIPSGGGYNEQFF	TGTGCCAGTAGTATCCCTAGCGGGGGGGGCTACAATGAGCAGTTCTTC
TRBV20-1	TRBJ1-5	TRBD1	NA	CSAVPGQNSNQPQHF	TGCAGTGCCGTCCCGGGACAGAATAGCAATCAGCCCCAGCATTTT
TRBV5-1	TRBJ1-5	NA	NA	CASSLGGGDRNQPQHF	TGCGCCAGCAGTTTAGGGGGAGGGGATCGCAATCAGCCCCAGCATTTT
TRBV7-9	TRBJ2-5	NA	NA	CASSRAGSETQYF	TGTGCCAGCAGCCGCGCGGGGTCCGAGACCCAGTACTTC
TRBV12-3/TRBV12-4	TRBJ2-1	NA	once	CASSFTQSYNEQFF	TGTGCCAGCAGTTTTACTCAGTCCTACAATGAGCAGTTCTTC
TRBV5-1	TRBJ1-1	NA	NA	CASSRSGEMNTEAFF	TGCGCCAGCAGCAGATCAGGGGAGATGAACACTGAAGCTTTCTTT
TRBV5-4	TRBJ2-2	NA	NA	CASSQLPLSGELFF	TGTGCCAGCAGTCAGCTTCCCCTCAGCGGGGAGCTGTTTTTT
TRBV5-6	TRBJ2-6	TRBD1	NA	CASSGTGGSGANVLTF	TGTGCCAGCAGCGGGACAGGGGGCTCTGGGGCCAACGTCCTGACTTTC
TRBV15	TRBJ1-6	NA	NA	CATSRAPAGGGSPLHF	TGTGCCACCAGCAGAGCCCCGGCGGGGGGCGGATCACCCCTCCACTTT
TRBV12-3/TRBV12-4	TRBJ2-3	NA	NA	CASSESYWGATDTQYF	TGTGCCAGCAGCGAGTCTTACTGGGGGGCCACAGATACGCAGTATTTT
TRBV5-1	TRBJ2-3	NA	NA	CASSFNAGISTDTQYF	TGCGCCAGCAGCTTTAACGCAGGGATTAGCACAGATACGCAGTATTTT
TRBV7-2	TRBJ1-4	TRBD1	NA	CASTGQGREKLFF	TGTGCCAGCACCGGACAGGGGCGGGAAAAACTGTTTTTT
TRBV9	TRBJ2-1	NA	once	CASSVGGSLNEQFF	TGTGCCAGCAGCGTAGGGGGCTCCCTTAATGAGCAGTTCTTC
TRBV7-9	TRBJ1-6	NA	NA	CASSLAASGSKLHF	TGTGCCAGCAGCTTAGCGGCGAGCGGGAGTAAGCTCCACTTT
TRBV5-1	TRBJ2-7	NA	NA	CASSLLRGYEQYF	TGCGCCAGCAGCTTGTTGCGGGGCTACGAGCAGTACTTC
TRBV29-1	TRBJ2-7	NA	once	CSVDVTGKSYEQYF	TGCAGCGTTGACGTAACGGGGAAGAGCTACGAGCAGTACTTC
TRBV20-1	TRBJ2-1	NA	NA	CSAGEATGMDEQFF	TGCAGTGCTGGAGAGGCTACTGGGATGGATGAGCAGTTCTTC
TRBV5-1	TRBJ1-4	TRBD1	NA	CASSPGTDNEKLFF	TGCGCCAGCAGCCCCGGGACAGATAATGAAAAACTGTTTTTT
TRBV19	TRBJ2-7	NA	once	CASSMGRQVFYEQYF	TGTGCCAGTAGTATGGGCCGACAGGTTTTCTACGAGCAGTACTTC
TRBV5-6	TRBJ2-1	NA	NA	CASAIFRDGSYNEQFF	TGTGCCAGCGCGATATTCCGGGACGGAAGCTACAATGAGCAGTTCTTC
TRBV7-2	TRBJ1-6	NA	NA	CASSLGFSGALNSPLHF	TGTGCCAGCAGCTTAGGTTTCTCAGGGGCCCTTAATTCACCCCTCCACTTT
TRBV20-1	TRBJ2-1	NA	NA	CSARDNEQFF	TGCAGTGCCCGGGACAATGAGCAGTTCTTC
TRBV4-2	TRBJ2-1	TRBD2	NA	CASSQGSRRGEYNEQFF	TGTGCCAGCAGCCAAGGAAGTCGTCGGGGGGAATACAATGAGCAGTTCTTC
TRBV12-3/TRBV12-4	TRBJ2-1	TRBD2	NA	CASSRSGGANNEQFF	TGTGCCAGCAGCCGAAGCGGGGGGGCGAACAATGAGCAGTTCTTC
TRBV9	TRBJ1-1	NA	NA	CASSVGAAHTEAFF	TGTGCCAGCAGCGTGGGGGCAGCCCACACTGAAGCTTTCTTT
TRBV14	TRBJ2-5	NA	once	CASSPSPGTSGYF	TGTGCCAGCAGCCCATCCCCCGGGACCTCTGGGTACTTC
TRBV20-1	TRBJ2-1	NA	NA	CSARSVGSYNEQFF	TGCAGTGCTAGGAGCGTAGGGTCCTACAATGAGCAGTTCTTC
TRBV6-6	TRBJ2-7	NA	NA	CASSYRDGSYEQYF	TGTGCCAGCAGTTACCGGGACGGCTCCTACGAGCAGTACTTC
TRBV15	TRBJ1-4	NA	once	CATSSRRGTNEKLFF	TGTGCCACCAGCAGCCGCCGGGGTACTAATGAAAAACTGTTTTTT
TRBV13	TRBJ2-1	TRBD2	NA	CASSLRGAYRSYNEQFF	TGTGCCAGCAGCTTGCGGGGGGCATATAGGTCCTACAATGAGCAGTTCTTC
TRBV3-1	TRBJ2-5	TRBD1	NA	CASSQDRLRGRETQYF	TGTGCCAGCAGCCAAGATAGGCTCAGGGGGCGGGAGACCCAGTACTTC
TRBV12-5	TRBJ2-1	NA	NA	CASGLVVNEQFF	TGTGCTAGTGGTTTGGTGGTCAATGAGCAGTTCTTC
TRBV5-4	TRBJ2-3	TRBD2	NA	CASSSSGTSEDF	TGTGCCAGCAGCTCCTCCGGGACTAGTGAGGATTTT
TRBV29-1	TRBJ2-3	NA	NA	CSVGTSTDTQYF	TGCAGCGTCGGGACTAGCACAGATACGCAGTATTTT
TRBV3-1	TRBJ1-5	TRBD1	NA	CASSLDRDQPQHF	TGTGCCAGCAGTCTTGACAGGGATCAGCCCCAGCATTTT
TRBV20-1	TRBJ2-3	NA	NA	CSALDPGLTDTQYF	TGCAGTGCCTTAGATCCAGGGCTGACAGATACGCAGTATTTT
TRBV2	TRBJ2-1	TRBD1	NA	CASSALGTGLGEQFF	TGTGCCAGCAGTGCACTCGGGACAGGGTTGGGTGAGCAGTTCTTC
TRBV3-1	TRBJ1-1	NA	once	CASSPSAGSATEAFF	TGTGCCAGCAGCCCCTCTGCAGGGTCGGCTACTGAAGCTTTCTTT